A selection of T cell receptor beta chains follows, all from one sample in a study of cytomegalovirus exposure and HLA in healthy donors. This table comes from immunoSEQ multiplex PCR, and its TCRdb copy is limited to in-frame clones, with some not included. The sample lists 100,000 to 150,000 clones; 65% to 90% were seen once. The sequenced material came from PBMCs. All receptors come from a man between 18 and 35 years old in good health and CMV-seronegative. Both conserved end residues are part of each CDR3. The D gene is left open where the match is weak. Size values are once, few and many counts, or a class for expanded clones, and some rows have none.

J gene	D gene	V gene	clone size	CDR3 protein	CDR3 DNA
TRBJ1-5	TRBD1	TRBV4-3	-	CASSQEKDRGFAQHF	TGCGCCAGCAGCCAAGAGAAGGACAGGGGCTTTGCCCAGCATTTT
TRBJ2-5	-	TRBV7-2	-	CASSLNPGETQYF	TGTGCCAGCAGCTTAAATCCGGGAGAGACCCAGTACTTC
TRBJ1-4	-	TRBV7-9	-	CATARVSPEKLFF	TGTGCCACCGCGCGAGTTTCACCAGAAAAACTGTTTTTT
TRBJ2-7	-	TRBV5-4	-	CASSFRMDNYEQYF	TGTGCCAGCAGCTTTAGAATGGACAACTACGAGCAGTACTTC
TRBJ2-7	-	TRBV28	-	CASSWTLTGSLEQYF	TGTGCCAGCAGCTGGACGTTAACAGGTTCACTCGAGCAGTACTTC
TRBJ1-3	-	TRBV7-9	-	CASSTRDPGNTIYF	TGTGCCAGCAGCACTAGGGATCCCGGAAACACCATATATTTT
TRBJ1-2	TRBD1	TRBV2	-	CASRDDYWTGIRGYTF	TGTGCCAGCAGGGACGATTATTGGACAGGGATACGGGGCTACACCTTC
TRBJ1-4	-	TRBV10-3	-	CAISAGKGEKLFF	TGTGCCATCAGTGCCGGGAAGGGTGAAAAACTGTTTTTT
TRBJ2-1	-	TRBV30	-	CAWRPLVGLNEQFF	TGTGCCTGGAGACCCCTAGTCGGACTTAATGAGCAGTTCTTC
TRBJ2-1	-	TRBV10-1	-	CASSESGMGLGNNEQFF	TGCGCCAGCAGTGAGTCTGGTATGGGGCTAGGAAACAATGAGCAGTTCTTC
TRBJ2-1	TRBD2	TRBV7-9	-	CANSLAGGGLYNEQFF	TGTGCCAACAGCTTAGCCGGGGGGGGCCTCTACAATGAGCAGTTCTTC
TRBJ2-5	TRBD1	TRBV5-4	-	CASSPGQGDGTQYF	TGTGCCAGCAGCCCGGGACAGGGGGATGGGACCCAGTACTTC
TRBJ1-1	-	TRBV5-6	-	CASSWSTGQAFF	TGTGCCAGCAGCTGGAGTACAGGTCAAGCTTTCTTT
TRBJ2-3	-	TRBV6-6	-	CASSYFPGDEGTQYF	TGTGCCAGCAGTTATTTCCCCGGAGATGAAGGAACGCAGTATTTT
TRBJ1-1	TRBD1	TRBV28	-	CASSRQGRIGNTEAFF	TGTGCCAGCAGTAGACAGGGGAGGATCGGAAACACTGAAGCTTTCTTT
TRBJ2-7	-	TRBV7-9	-	CASSHPVDKPYEQYF	TGTGCCAGCAGCCACCCCGTTGACAAGCCCTACGAGCAGTACTTC
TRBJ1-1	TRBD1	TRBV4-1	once	CASSYGTGGIFEAFF	TGCGCCAGCAGCTACGGGACAGGGGGGATTTTTGAGGCTTTCTTT
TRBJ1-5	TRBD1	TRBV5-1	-	CASSAGQGNQPQHF	TGCGCCAGCAGCGCGGGACAGGGTAATCAGCCCCAGCATTTT
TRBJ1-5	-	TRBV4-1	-	CASSQGQANQPQHF	TGCGCCAGCAGCCAAGGACAGGCAAATCAGCCCCAGCATTTT
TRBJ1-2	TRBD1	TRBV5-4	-	CASQGQGRENYGYTF	TGTGCCAGCCAGGGACAGGGGCGAGAAAACTATGGCTACACCTTC
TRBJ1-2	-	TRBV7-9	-	CASSKWTVNYGYTF	TGTGCCAGCAGCAAATGGACAGTTAACTATGGCTACACCTTC
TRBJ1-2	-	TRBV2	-	CASIRTGYGYTF	TGTGCCAGCATCCGAACAGGCTATGGCTACACCTTC
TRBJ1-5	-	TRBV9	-	CASPIGQPQHF	TGTGCCAGCCCGATCGGGCAGCCCCAGCATTTT
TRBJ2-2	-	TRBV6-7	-	CASSPGPKSTGELFF	TGTGCCAGCAGCCCAGGTCCCAAATCGACCGGGGAGCTGTTTTTT
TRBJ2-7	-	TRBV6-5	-	CASSYSRRSYEQYF	TGTGCCAGCAGTTACTCTCGTCGGTCCTACGAGCAGTACTTC
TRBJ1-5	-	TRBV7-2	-	CASSRRGGSNQPQHF	TGTGCCAGCAGCCGAAGGGGTGGGAGCAATCAGCCCCAGCATTTT
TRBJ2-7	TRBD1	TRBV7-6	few	CASSLGGTGQVVYEQYF	TGTGCCAGCAGCTTAGGCGGGACAGGACAGGTTGTCTACGAGCAGTACTTC
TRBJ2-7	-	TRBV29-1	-	CSVGPDTYEQYF	TGCAGCGTTGGTCCGGACACCTACGAGCAGTACTTC
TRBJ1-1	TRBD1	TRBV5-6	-	CASSYRTGWNTEAFF	TGTGCCAGCAGCTACCGGACAGGGTGGAACACTGAAGCTTTCTTT
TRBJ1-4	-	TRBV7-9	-	CASSALGGSTNEKLFF	TGTGCCAGCAGCGCCCTCGGGGGGTCAACTAATGAAAAACTGTTTTTT
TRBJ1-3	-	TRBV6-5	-	CASRLGNTIYF	TGTGCCAGCCGACTTGGAAACACCATATATTTT
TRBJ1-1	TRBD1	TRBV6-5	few	CASSQDRDNTEAFF	TGTGCCAGCAGTCAAGACAGGGACAACACTGAAGCTTTCTTT
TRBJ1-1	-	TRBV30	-	CAWSVMRTEAFF	TGTGCCTGGAGTGTAATGAGGACTGAAGCTTTCTTT
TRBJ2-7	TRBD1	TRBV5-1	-	CASSSTGGVGYEQYF	TGCGCCAGCAGCTCAACAGGGGGCGTCGGTTACGAGCAGTACTTC
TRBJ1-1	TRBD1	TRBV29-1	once	CSVVRTGQHGAFF	TGCAGCGTAGTCCGGACAGGGCAACATGGAGCTTTCTTT
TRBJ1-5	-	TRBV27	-	CASSLGSGNQPQHF	TGTGCCAGCAGTTTGGGTTCGGGTAATCAGCCCCAGCATTTT
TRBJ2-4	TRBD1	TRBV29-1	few	CSAGQGASKNIQYF	TGCAGCGCTGGACAGGGGGCTTCCAAAAACATTCAGTACTTC
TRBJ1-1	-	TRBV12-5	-	CASSSVNTEAFF	TGTGCTAGTTCCTCGGTGAACACTGAAGCTTTCTTT
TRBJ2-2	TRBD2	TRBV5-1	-	CASSSFLAGGTANTGELFF	TGCGCCAGCAGCTCCTTCCTAGCGGGGGGGACCGCGAACACCGGGGAGCTGTTTTTT
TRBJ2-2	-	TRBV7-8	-	CASSLGRGFTGELFF	TGTGCCAGCAGCCTAGGGAGAGGGTTTACCGGGGAGCTGTTTTTT
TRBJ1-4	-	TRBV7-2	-	CASSLSGAGLREKLFF	TGTGCCAGCAGCTTGTCAGGCGCAGGACTGAGGGAAAAACTGTTTTTT
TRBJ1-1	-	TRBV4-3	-	CASSQERGLSTEAFF	TGCGCCAGCAGCCAAGAGCGCGGCCTCTCCACTGAAGCTTTCTTT